These 15 T cell receptor beta chains came from one sample sequenced in a study of T cell repertoires in cytomegalovirus infection. These TCRs' antigens remain unknown. In TCRdb, the reads were re-called with MiXCR into one record per CDR3 protein. This table holds about a million distinct CDR3 sequences, roughly 30% found once. Material: cultured CD8+ T cells from PBMCs, obtained from culture after CMV antigen stimulation. Receptors were obtained from a human donor in good health (CMV status not recorded). Some clones in this sample may be carry-over from other donors' samples.

This clonotype was picked up many times. The rearrangement uses TRBV9 and TRBJ2-2, with D perhaps being TRBD1 or TRBD2 (5 bases each). CDR1 and CDR2 from the germline V gene are SGDLS and YYNGEE. This CDR3 has 17 residues. Trimming removed 4 bases from V and 0 bases from J, with 16 bases in between. CDR3 amino acids: CASSIYSGRTNTGELFF. CDR3 sequence (DNA): TGTGCCAGCAGCATTTACTCGGGACGGACGAACACCGGGGAGCTGTTTTTT.

The table lists this clonotype with a few counts. The gene calls are TRBV2 and TRBJ1-6; the match to TRBD1 covers 7 bases. V shed 8 bases, J shed 8 bases, and the junction held 15 bases outside the gene matches. This CDR3 is 16 amino acids long. Germline loops: CDR1 SNHLY, CDR2 FYNNEI. The CDR3 nucleotides are TGTGCCAGCTCGAGCGAGGGGGCCTGGGGTGATTCACCCCTCCACTTT. It yields the protein CASSSEGAWGDSPLHF.

This clonotype has more than one count but fewer than ten. The chain is built from TRBV7-9 and TRBJ1-1; D is unresolved. Per the germline V gene, CDR1 is SEHNR and CDR2 is FQNEAQ (reference sequence). This CDR3 has 13 residues. The V end was cut by 10 bases, the J end by 1 base, with 13 bases between. In nucleotides, the CDR3 is TGTGCCACCATACAACGGGGGAACACTGAAGCTTTCTTT. Encoded protein: CATIQRGNTEAFF. Full variable domain (remainder filled in from reference TRBV7-9 and TRBJ1-1): DTGVSQNPRHKITKRGQNVTFRCDPISEHNRLYWYRQTLGQGPEFLTYFQNEAQLEKSRLLSDRFSAERPKGSFSTLEIQRTEQGDSAMYLCATIQRGNTEAFFGQGTRLTVV.

The chain's CDR3 is CASSLAAGDNEQFF. The CDR3 bases are TGTGCCAGCAGCTTGGCCGCGGGTGACAATGAGCAGTTCTTC. The rearrangement links TRBV5-6 to TRBJ2-1; D is possibly TRBD2 (5 bases). Trimming took off 0 bases at V and 5 bases at J, with 9 bases between the two ends. The CDR3 loop spans 14 amino acids. Germline CDR1 and CDR2: SGHDT and YYEEEE.

This sequence joins TRBV27 and TRBJ1-5, with no clear D. The CDR3 sequence is 14 residues long. The germline CDR1 and CDR2 sequences are MNHEY and SMNVEV (reference sequence). V was trimmed by 6 bases and J by 0 bases, leaving 9 bases between them. The DNA of the CDR3 is TGTGCCAGCAGGCGGCAAGATAGCAATCAGCCCCAGCATTTT. This sequence encodes CASRRQDSNQPQHF.

For this clonotype: Sequence at one end of the junction differs from germline and may be a read error. The V call is TRBV6-5, the J call TRBJ2-1; 16 bases fit TRBD2. Germline V gene lookup returns CDR1 MNHEY and CDR2 SVGAGI. The CDR3 consists of 18 residues. The CDR3 sequence: CVSSRPGTSGGAGNEQFF. In nucleotides, the CDR3 is TGTGTCAGCAGCCGTCCCGGGACTAGCGGGGGGGCCGGAAATGAGCAGTTCTTC.

The table lists this clonotype with a few counts. The V call is TRBV5-1, the J call TRBJ1-1; D remains ambiguous. V lost 5 bases to trimming and J lost 0 bases, with 11 bases between them. The CDR3 spans 14 residues. From germline, CDR1 is SGHRS and CDR2 YFSETQ. CDR3 bases: TGCGCCAGCAGATTTAGAGTCATGAACACTGAAGCTTTCTTT. Translated, it gives CASRFRVMNTEAFF.

The CDR3 DNA sequence: TGCGCCAGCCGACTAGGGACACCATCCGAAGCTTTCTTT. The encoded protein is CASRLGTPSEAFF. The rearrangement joins TRBV5-1 to TRBJ1-1; perhaps TRBD1 as D (6 bases). The CDR3 sequence is 13 residues long. Per germline, CDR1 SGHRS and CDR2 YFSETQ. V dropped 7 bases and J dropped 8 bases, with 18 bases sitting between them.

The rearrangement links TRBV15 to TRBJ2-1; tentative D call: TRBD1 (5 bases). Trimming took 3 bases from V and 6 from J, leaving 15 bases between them. This CDR3 has 15 amino acids. Germline loops: CDR1 LNHNV, CDR2 YYDKDF (reference sequence). The CDR3 spells CATSRRDSASNEQFF. CDR3 DNA: TGTGCCACCAGCAGGCGAGACAGCGCTTCCAATGAGCAGTTCTTC.

As for this clonotype: One end of the junction does not line up with germline, which may come from a read error. The chain carries TRBV11-1 and TRBJ2-3, with TRBD2 identical over 11 bases. CDR3 length: 12 amino acids. CDR1 and CDR2 (germline): SGHAT, FQDESV (reference sequence). The CDR3 sequence: CASSSTSGGPDF. CDR3 nucleotide sequence: TGTGCCAGCAGCTCAACTAGCGGGGGCCCAGATTTT.

The rearrangement links TRBV7-8 to TRBJ1-1; 7 bases align to TRBD1. Germline CDR1 is SGHVS and CDR2 is FQNEAQ. Trimming at V came to 5 bases and at J to 5 bases, leaving 11 bases not matched to a gene. The CDR3 is 15 residues long. In nucleotides, the CDR3 is TGTGCCAGCAGCCAGGACAGGACTGAGGGTACTGAAGCTTTCTTT. Protein: CASSQDRTEGTEAFF.

The chain is built from TRBV7-6 and TRBJ1-2; no firm D call. CDR1 and CDR2 from the germline V gene are SGHVS and FNYEAQ. With 0 bases removed from V and 6 bases from J, the gap between germline ends came to 8 bases. This CDR3 contains 13 residues. The CDR3: CASSLAVPDGYTF. CDR3 sequence (DNA): TGTGCCAGCAGCTTAGCAGTACCCGATGGCTACACCTTC.

The sample holds a few counts of this clonotype. Possible read error: a much larger clone is one base away. The genes are TRBV7-2 and TRBJ2-1; D possibly uses TRBD1 or TRBD2 (5 bases each). The V gene's germline CDR1 is SGHTA and CDR2 FQGNSA. The CDR3 loop spans 15 amino acids. Trimming took 5 bases from V and 4 from J, leaving 15 bases between them. The CDR3 nucleotides are TGTGCCAGCAGCCCTTTAGTGGGGGAATACAATGAGCAGTTCTTC. This codes for CASSPLVGEYNEQFF.

The rearrangement joins TRBV7-9 to TRBJ2-3, with D perhaps matching TRBD2 (6 bases). CDR1 and CDR2 from the germline V gene are SEHNR and FQNEAQ (reference sequence). V was clipped by 5 bases and J by 14 bases, with 17 bases between them. The CDR3 has 12 amino acids. CDR3 sequence (DNA): TGTGCCAGCAGCAGCTCTTGGGGGGAGCTGTATTTT. Protein product: CASSSSWGELYF.

The V call is TRBV5-6, the J call TRBJ2-5; the match to TRBD1 covers 9 bases. V shed 4 bases, J shed 4 bases, and the junction held 11 bases outside the gene matches. Germline lookup yields CDR1 SGHDT and CDR2 YYEEEE. CDR3 size: 16 residues. The CDR3 here is CASSPPGQGVGETQYF. The CDR3 nucleotides are TGTGCCAGCAGCCCTCCGGGACAGGGAGTTGGAGAGACCCAGTACTTC.